Listed below are T cell receptor beta chains from one sample, sequenced in a study of T cell responses to AZD1222 COVID-19 vaccine. Profiled with immunoSEQ multiplex PCR; TCRdb holds only in-frame clones, not every one. The sample has roughly 140,000 clones, around 94% seen once. The sample in question was peripheral blood, obtained on day 0 of AZD1222 vaccination. The receptors stem from an adult in good health. Both conserved end residues are part of each CDR3. The D gene is left open where the match is weak. Clone size is stated in some rows and not others, as once, few, many or a class when expanded.

V: TRBV4-1; length: 15; D: .; size: .; J: TRBJ1-3; CDR3: CASSQVWVSGNTIYF; DNA: TGCGCCAGCAGCCAAGTCTGGGTCTCTGGAAACACCATATATTTT
V: TRBV24-1; length: 13; D: .; size: .; J: TRBJ2-3; CDR3: CATSDSATDTQYF; DNA: TGTGCCACCAGTGATTCTGCCACAGATACGCAGTATTTT
V: TRBV18; length: 14; D: .; size: .; J: TRBJ2-1; CDR3: CASSLAGAGNEQFF; DNA: TGTGCCAGCTCACTCGCAGGGGCGGGTAATGAGCAGTTCTTC
V: TRBV18; length: 12; D: .; size: once; J: TRBJ1-1; CDR3: CATETGPYEAFF; DNA: TGTGCCACCGAAACAGGGCCGTATGAAGCTTTCTTT
V: TRBV7-9; length: 12; D: TRBD1; size: .; J: TRBJ1-2; CDR3: CASGDRVHGYTF; DNA: TGTGCCAGCGGCGACAGGGTACATGGCTACACCTTC
V: TRBV4-1; length: 12; D: .; size: once; J: TRBJ1-2; CDR3: CASSQWPWGYTF; DNA: TGCGCCAGCAGCCAATGGCCTTGGGGCTACACCTTC
V: TRBV7-9; length: 18; D: TRBD2; size: .; J: TRBJ2-2; CDR3: CASSSKTGEGLDTGELFF; DNA: TGTGCCAGCAGCTCAAAGACGGGGGAGGGCCTCGACACCGGGGAGCTGTTTTTT
V: TRBV4-1; length: 16; D: TRBD1; size: .; J: TRBJ1-5; CDR3: CASSPDRQGLEQPQHF; DNA: TGCGCCAGCAGCCCAGATAGACAGGGGCTCGAACAGCCCCAGCATTTT
V: TRBV7-6; length: 14; D: .; size: .; J: TRBJ2-5; CDR3: CASSPTQLQETQYF; DNA: TGTGCCAGCAGCCCTACGCAGTTACAAGAGACCCAGTACTTC
V: TRBV6-2/TRBV6-3; length: 13; D: TRBD1; size: .; J: TRBJ1-2; CDR3: CASSFTGGNGYTF; DNA: TGTGCCAGCAGTTTTACAGGGGGCAATGGCTACACCTTC
V: TRBV4-1; length: 17; D: .; size: .; J: TRBJ2-2; CDR3: CASSQEDATIFSGELFF; DNA: TGCGCCAGCAGCCAAGAAGATGCGACTATCTTTTCCGGGGAGCTGTTTTTT
V: TRBV3-1/TRBV3-2; length: 15; D: .; size: once; J: TRBJ2-5; CDR3: CASSQLLLLGETQYF; DNA: TGTGCCAGCAGCCAACTACTGTTACTAGGAGAGACCCAGTACTTC
V: TRBV7-3; length: 15; D: .; size: .; J: TRBJ2-6; CDR3: CASGRSGSGANVLTF; DNA: TGTGCCAGCGGCCGAAGCGGCTCTGGGGCCAACGTCCTGACTTTC
V: TRBV9; length: 15; D: TRBD1; size: .; J: TRBJ1-4; CDR3: CASSSGQGTNEKLFF; DNA: TGTGCCAGCAGCTCAGGACAGGGTACTAATGAAAAACTGTTTTTT
V: TRBV25-1; length: 16; D: .; size: .; J: TRBJ1-5; CDR3: CASSPGGRVGNQPQHF; DNA: TGTGCCAGCTCCCCCGGGGGGAGGGTGGGAAATCAGCCCCAGCATTTT
V: TRBV24-1; length: 14; D: .; size: .; J: TRBJ2-3; CDR3: CATSDLRTTDTQYF; DNA: TGTGCCACCAGTGATTTGAGGACCACAGATACGCAGTATTTT
V: TRBV7-2; length: 13; D: .; size: .; J: TRBJ1-1; CDR3: CASSLFEGTEAFF; DNA: TGTGCCAGCAGCTTATTTGAAGGGACTGAAGCTTTCTTT
V: TRBV7-2; length: 14; D: TRBD1; size: .; J: TRBJ1-1; CDR3: CASIVDRGGTEAFF; DNA: TGTGCCAGCATCGTGGACAGGGGCGGCACTGAAGCTTTCTTT
V: TRBV4-1; length: 15; D: TRBD2; size: .; J: TRBJ2-3; CDR3: CASSHPGLAGTTQYF; DNA: TGCGCCAGCAGCCATCCGGGACTAGCGGGGACAACGCAGTATTTT
V: TRBV3-1/TRBV3-2; length: 13; D: .; size: once; J: TRBJ1-1; CDR3: CASSSQVNTEAFF; DNA: TGTGCCAGCAGCTCTCAGGTGAACACTGAAGCTTTCTTT
V: TRBV4-1; length: 14; D: .; size: .; J: TRBJ1-1; CDR3: CASSRAGLNTEAFF; DNA: TGCGCCAGCAGCCGCGCGGGCCTGAACACTGAAGCTTTCTTT
V: TRBV19; length: 13; D: TRBD1; size: .; J: TRBJ1-1; CDR3: CAGPGQGPGEAFF; DNA: TGTGCCGGACCGGGACAGGGGCCAGGTGAAGCTTTCTTT
V: TRBV10-3; length: 15; D: TRBD2; size: .; J: TRBJ2-1; CDR3: CATAGLAGAYNEQFF; DNA: TGTGCCACCGCTGGACTAGCGGGGGCCTACAATGAGCAGTTCTTC
V: TRBV27; length: 13; D: .; size: .; J: TRBJ2-5; CDR3: CASSLTRGETQYF; DNA: TGTGCCAGCAGTTTAACGAGGGGAGAGACCCAGTACTTC
V: TRBV30; length: 13; D: .; size: .; J: TRBJ2-1; CDR3: CAWSGESINEQFF; DNA: TGTGCCTGGAGTGGTGAAAGTATCAATGAGCAGTTCTTC
V: TRBV5-1; length: 16; D: TRBD2; size: .; J: TRBJ2-3; CDR3: CASSWGTSGSKDTQYF; DNA: TGCGCCAGCAGCTGGGGGACTAGCGGGAGCAAAGATACGCAGTATTTT
V: TRBV2; length: 14; D: .; size: .; J: TRBJ1-3; CDR3: CASNRDTSGNTIYF; DNA: TGTGCCAGTAATCGGGACACCTCTGGAAACACCATATATTTT
V: TRBV7-9; length: 18; D: TRBD1; size: .; J: TRBJ2-6; CDR3: CASSPTGTVFSGANVLTF; DNA: TGTGCCAGCAGCCCTACCGGGACAGTCTTCTCTGGGGCCAACGTCCTGACTTTC
V: TRBV18; length: 16; D: .; size: .; J: TRBJ1-5; CDR3: CASSPQSGMSNQPQHF; DNA: TGTGCCAGCTCACCACAAAGCGGGATGAGCAATCAGCCCCAGCATTTT
V: TRBV5-4; length: 14; D: .; size: .; J: TRBJ1-2; CDR3: CASSLGPDNYGYTF; DNA: TGTGCCAGCAGCTTGGGTCCAGATAACTATGGCTACACCTTC
V: TRBV6-5; length: 13; D: .; size: .; J: TRBJ2-2; CDR3: CASSWDNTGELFF; DNA: TGTGCCAGCAGTTGGGACAACACCGGGGAGCTGTTTTTT
V: TRBV6-5; length: 15; D: TRBD1; size: .; J: TRBJ2-1; CDR3: CASSRGQGALNEQFF; DNA: TGTGCCAGCAGTAGGGGACAGGGGGCGCTCAATGAGCAGTTCTTC
V: TRBV6-5; length: 14; D: TRBD1; size: .; J: TRBJ1-2; CDR3: CASSPGQGNYGYTF; DNA: TGTGCCAGCAGTCCGGGACAGGGAAACTATGGCTACACCTTC
V: TRBV27; length: 16; D: .; size: .; J: TRBJ1-5; CDR3: CASSPRGRIRNQPQHF; DNA: TGTGCCAGCAGTCCACGGGGACGGATTCGCAATCAGCCCCAGCATTTT
V: TRBV5-5; length: 16; D: .; size: .; J: TRBJ1-4; CDR3: CASSFRPSATNEKLFF; DNA: TGTGCCAGCAGCTTTAGGCCGTCCGCAACTAATGAAAAACTGTTTTTT
V: TRBV10-3; length: 14; D: TRBD1; size: .; J: TRBJ1-1; CDR3: CAISNRGPVTEAFF; DNA: TGTGCCATCAGTAACAGGGGGCCTGTGACTGAAGCTTTCTTT
V: TRBV4-2; length: 17; D: .; size: .; J: TRBJ2-1; CDR3: CASSQDYVRVALNEQFF; DNA: TGTGCCAGCAGCCAAGATTACGTCAGGGTGGCCCTCAATGAGCAGTTCTTC